Each of the 18 T cell receptor beta chains below was sequenced from the same sample in a study of shared clonotypes between healthy human individuals. The data were produced by immunoSEQ multiplex PCR, yet TCRdb's version contains in-frame clones alone and is incomplete. This repertoire shows fewer than 600,000 clones, roughly four fifths found once; its top ten account for 9.5% to 15%. Input material: PBMCs. The source of these receptors is a woman between 40 and 55 years old in good health. Some clones in this sample may be carry-over from other donors' samples.

A word on this clone: A far larger clone lies a single base away; this is likely a read error. The gene calls are TRBV30 and TRBJ1-5; possibly TRBD1 for D (5 bases). V lost 2 bases to trimming and J lost 7 bases, with 12 bases between them. The CDR3 is 13 residues long. Germline V CDR1 and CDR2: GTSNPN, SVGIG (reference sequence). CDR3 loop: CAWSKGNGQPQHF. The CDR3 nucleotides are TGTGCCTGGAGTAAGGGGAACGGGCAGCCCCAGCATTTT.

The chain uses TRBV6-4 and TRBJ2-2, with D hard to call. The V gene's germline CDR1 is MRHNA and CDR2 SNTAGT. V gave up 3 bases and J gave up 6 bases, with 8 bases separating them. This CDR3 contains 13 residues. CDR3 protein: CASSEGPAGELFF. The CDR3 DNA reads as TGTGCCAGCAGTGAAGGCCCGGCCGGGGAGCTGTTTTTT.

V and J are TRBV6-6 and TRBJ1-4; D is ambiguous. Trimming stripped 5 bases from V and 4 bases from J, with 8 bases between. The CDR3 runs 13 residues. Germline loops: CDR1 MNHNY, CDR2 SVGAGI (reference sequence). The CDR3 DNA is TGTGCCAGCAGTAACGACAATAATGAAAAACTGTTTTTT. This encodes CASSNDNNEKLFF.

The CDR3 coding sequence is TGTGCCAGCAGCTTGGGAGGCGGGAGGGGTTCCTACAATGAGCAGTTCTTC. It translates to CASSLGGGRGSYNEQFF. The genes are TRBV5-4 and TRBJ2-1, with 9 bases that match TRBD2. Germline-derived CDR1 and CDR2 are SGHNT and YYREEE (reference sequence). V lost 0 bases and J lost 1; bases outside the gene matches: 5. This CDR3 has 17 amino acids.

This sequence joins TRBV18 and TRBJ1-4; D might be TRBD1 (5 bases). CDR3 length: 13 residues. Germline V gives CDR1 KGHSH, CDR2 LQKENI. V was cut by 2 bases and J by 8 bases, with 9 bases left in between. CDR3 sequence: CASSPGTDEKLFF. As DNA, the CDR3 is TGTGCCAGCTCACCAGGGACGGACGAAAAACTGTTTTTT.

The V call is TRBV6-1, the J call TRBJ1-2; D ambiguous. The V gene's germline CDR1 is MNHNS and CDR2 SASEGT. V lost 3 bases and J lost 4, with 18 bases in between. This CDR3 is 16 amino acids long. CDR3 residues: CASSESYTFASYGYTF. CDR3 DNA sequence: TGTGCCAGCAGTGAGTCTTACACCTTTGCCTCCTATGGCTACACCTTC.

The CDR3 region has the DNA TGTGCCAGCAGCTTGGCTTATGGGGCACCCGCTACTTTTAACAATGAGCAGTTCTTC. As protein: CASSLAYGAPATFNNEQFF. The chain uses TRBV5-6 and TRBJ2-1; possible D gene TRBD1, 5 bases. From germline, CDR1 is SGHDT and CDR2 YYEEEE. This CDR3 region has 19 residues. Between the trimmed V and J ends, which lost 0 bases and 5 bases, there was a span of 24 bases.

The chain employs TRBV5-1 and TRBJ2-7, with 7 bases lining up with TRBD1. The CDR3 extends over 13 amino acids. V trimming: 5 bases; J trimming: 3 bases; junction bases outside the gene matches: 5. The germline V gene has CDR1 SGHRS and CDR2 YFSETQ. The CDR3 nucleotides read TGCGCCAGCAGAACAGGGGTAGGCTACGAGCAGTACTTC. Translation: CASRTGVGYEQYF.

The chain carries TRBV5-1 and TRBJ2-1; 10 nucleotides line up with TRBD1. The CDR3 has 15 amino acids. Trimming removed 3 bases from V and 3 bases from J; junction bases left unmatched: 3. Germline V gene data show CDR1 as SGHRS and CDR2 as YFSETQ. CDR3 sequence reads: CASSSTGGGYNEQFF. Here the CDR3 DNA reads TGCGCCAGCAGCTCGACAGGGGGCGGCTACAATGAGCAGTTCTTC.

The chain combines TRBV15 with TRBJ2-7, with D perhaps TRBD2 (7 bases). This CDR3 comprises 17 residues. Germline-derived CDR1 and CDR2 are LNHNV and YYDKDF (reference sequence). V was cut by 3 bases and J by 1 base, with 19 bases left in between. The CDR3 is CATSSGEGGGRSYEQYF. In DNA form, the CDR3 reads TGTGCCACCAGCAGTGGGGAGGGGGGAGGCCGTTCCTACGAGCAGTACTTC.

The V gene is TRBV5-4, the J gene TRBJ1-4, with D perhaps matching TRBD1 (5 bases). This CDR3 comprises 14 residues. V lost 4 bases to trimming and J lost 9 bases, with 16 bases between them. Germline CDR1 reads SGHNT; CDR2 reads YYREEE (reference sequence). DNA for the CDR3: TGTGCCAGCAGCCAAGACCAGGGTCTTAAAAAACTGTTTTTT. Amino acids: CASSQDQGLKKLFF.

The rearrangement links TRBV6-6 to TRBJ2-1, with D maybe TRBD2 (6 bases). CDR1 and CDR2 (germline): MNHNY, SVGAGI (reference sequence). CDR3 size: 13 residues. Between the trimmed V and J ends, which lost 0 bases and 8 bases, there was a span of 8 bases. In DNA form, the CDR3 reads TGTGCCAGCAGTTACTCCCAGCGGGATGAGCAGTTCTTC. It is translated as CASSYSQRDEQFF.

The chain recombines TRBV4-2 with TRBJ2-7; 7 bases align to TRBD1. Germline CDR1 reads LGHNA; CDR2 reads YNFKEQ. The CDR3 extends over 14 amino acids. The ends lost 5 bases at V and 7 bases at J; junction bases unmatched: 11. The CDR3: CASSSRTGEVEQYF. CDR3 bases: TGTGCCAGCAGCTCCAGGACAGGAGAAGTGGAGCAGTACTTC.

This chain joins TRBV7-2 and TRBJ2-5, with D tentatively TRBD2 (6 bases). Germline-derived CDR1 and CDR2 are SGHTA and FQGNSA. Between the trimmed V and J ends, which lost 0 bases and 7 bases, there was a span of 24 bases. The CDR3 is 18 residues long. CDR3 DNA sequence: TGTGCCAGCAGCTTAGCGATAAATCAGGGACTGAAGACGGGGACCCAGTACTTC. It translates to CASSLAINQGLKTGTQYF. Combining the CDR3 with reference TRBV7-2 and TRBJ2-5 gives the whole variable domain GAGVSQSPSNKVTEKGKDVELRCDPISGHTALYWYRQSLGQGLEFLIYFQGNSAPDKSGLPSDRFSAERTGGSVSTLTIQRTQQEDSAVYLCASSLAINQGLKTGTQYFGPGTRLLVL.

The chain employs TRBV18 and TRBJ1-1; D is uncertain. Deletions cut 5 bases from V and 5 bases from J, with 18 bases between. Germline CDR1 and CDR2: KGHSH and LQKENI. The CDR3 is 15 residues long. DNA for the CDR3: TGTGCCAGCTCATCTACAATACGAGTGGGGACTGAAGCTTTCTTT. Its translation is CASSSTIRVGTEAFF.

This clone has more than one count but fewer than ten. This sample also contains other DNA sequences that code for the same CDR3. The CDR3 nucleotides read TGTGCCAGCAGTTCAGATTTTGCCGGGGAGCTGTTTTTT. This encodes CASSSDFAGELFF. V gene TRBV7-2 combines with J gene TRBJ2-2; no firm D call. The germline CDR1 and CDR2 sequences are SGHTA and FQGNSA. Trimming shortened V by 6 bases and J by 6 bases, and 11 bases separated the two germline ends. This CDR3 has 13 amino acids.

Points on this clone: A much larger clone is a single base away; this may be a read error. This chain connects TRBV29-1 to TRBJ2-7; tentatively, D is TRBD1 (6 bases). The CDR3 covers 13 residues. The germline CDR1 and CDR2 sequences are SQVTM and ANQGSEA. The germline V and J ends were trimmed by 5 bases and 4 bases, with 15 bases remaining between them. The CDR3 nucleotides are TGCAGCGTTAAGGACAGCACGGCGTACGAGCAGTACTTC. It specifies CSVKDSTAYEQYF.

In DNA, the CDR3 is TGTGCCACCAGCAGAGATCCACCCCCAGAAGGCGAGCAGTACTTC. It translates to CATSRDPPPEGEQYF. The chain couples TRBV15 to TRBJ2-7; no firm D call. V was pared by 0 bases and J by 6 bases, with 15 bases between. The length of the CDR3 is 15 residues. Germline values: CDR1 LNHNV, CDR2 YYDKDF (reference sequence).